This T cell receptor (beta chain) was obtained from a study of OX40 agonist ivuxolimab in advanced cancers. Study-level points and caveats: CD4+ and CD8+ blood T cells expanded clonally by week 6 at 0.1 to 3.0 mg/kg.

Using immunoSEQ multiplex PCR, the repertoire was profiled, and TCRdb retains in-frame clones only, with some absent. The sample lists 90,000 or so clones, roughly 89% occurring once. Concerning this clone itself: The target antigen is unknown.

Patients were excluded for autoimmune disease history or systemic immunosuppression. The CDR3 contains 16 residues. V lost 3 bases, J lost 0 bases, and 5 bases stayed unmatched. Germline V gene data show CDR1 as SGHRS and CDR2 as YFSETQ. The sequences come from CD4+ or CD8+ T cells sorted from blood, collected in a trial of the OX40 agonist ivuxolimab. The chain couples TRBV5-1 to TRBJ1-1; 10 bases map to TRBD1. The sequence derives from an adult with an advanced solid tumor such as melanoma, head and neck, liver or kidney cancer. The CDR3 here is CASSSGQGIMNTEAFF. As DNA, the CDR3 is TGCGCCAGCAGCTCGGGACAGGGGATAATGAACACTGAAGCTTTCTTT.